This TCR beta chain was observed in a study of Graves' ophthalmopathy and Graves' hyperthyroidism. Regarding this clonotype: Its antigen remains unknown.

Investigators amplified TCR beta CDR3 regions from RNA transcripts. Scientists carried out first-round RT-PCR using HTBI primers and then a second-round multiplex PCR. TCRdb reprocessed the multiplex PCR reads via MiXCR and lists one record per CDR3 protein. The sample carries 560,000 or so distinct CDR3 sequences, under 45% recorded once. Study-wide findings and caveats: Blood also harbored most expanded thyroid clonotypes above 0.001 frequency.

Sequenced: peripheral blood or thyroid tissue (not recorded which). The sequence came from an adult man with Graves' hyperthyroidism.

CDR3 coding DNA: TGTGCCATCAGTGAAGTCGTCGGGGCCCTCGCCTACGAGCAGTACTTC. Its translation is CAISEVVGALAYEQYF. The V gene is TRBV10-3, the J gene TRBJ2-7; D is tentatively TRBD1 or TRBD2 (5 bases each). Trimming removed 3 bases from V and 2 bases from J, with 17 bases in between. The CDR3 loop spans 16 amino acids. Germline V gene lookup returns CDR1 ENHRY and CDR2 SYGVKD.